These 22 T cell receptor beta chains originate from one sample sequenced in a study of T-cell reconstitution after alpha-beta-depleted transplantation in children. Unique molecular identifiers tagged the TCRbeta library. MiXCR was run by TCRdb on the PCR reads, yielding one entry per CDR3 protein. Here the sample spans more than 120,000 distinct CDR3 sequences, 8% to 10% being singletons. The material was PBMCs, mostly from graft donor cells, obtained 180 days after TCRalphabeta/CD19-depleted stem cell transplant. Every receptor here comes from a female patient younger than 10 who had a stem cell transplant for congenital amegakaryocytic thrombocytopenia, so the T cells may come from the graft donor.

This chain connects TRBV5-1 to TRBJ2-7, with D possibly being TRBD1 (6 bases). This CDR3 spans 14 amino acids. The V gene's germline CDR1 is SGHRS and CDR2 YFSETQ. V lost 2 bases and J lost 3, with 12 bases in between. This CDR3 reads CASSFGRGYYEQYF. CDR3 DNA: TGCGCCAGCAGCTTTGGCAGGGGTTACTACGAGCAGTACTTC.

This clonotype was seen a few times. This rearrangement joins TRBV7-3 to TRBJ2-7, with a weak D call TRBD2 (7 bases). The CDR3 length is 14 residues. V lost 2 bases, J lost 2 bases, and 10 bases lay in between. Germline loops: CDR1 SGHTA, CDR2 FQGTGA. CDR3 sequence: CASSLYGGPYEQYF. DNA of the CDR3: TGTGCCAGCAGCTTATACGGGGGGCCCTACGAGCAGTACTTC.

This clonotype has at least ten counts. The J gene is TRBJ2-5, the V gene TRBV3-1; the match to TRBD2 covers 10 bases. J lost 4 bases, V lost 1 base, and 0 bases had no gene match. CDR1 is LGHDT, CDR2 YNNKEL, per germline (reference sequence). The CDR3 is made up of 14 amino acids. The CDR3 DNA follows: TGTGCCAGCAGCCAAGGACTAGCGGGAGAGACCCAGTACTTC. Translation: CASSQGLAGETQYF.

This clonotype was seen repeatedly, ten times or more. The chain combines TRBV20-1 with TRBJ2-3; 8 bases are shared with TRBD2. Germline-derived CDR1 and CDR2 are DFQATT and SNEGSKA (reference sequence). After removal of 1 base from V and 3 bases from J, the junction contained 6 bases not matched to a gene. This CDR3 spans 15 amino acids. The CDR3: CSARGREGQTDTQYF. The CDR3 bases are TGCAGTGCTAGAGGCCGGGAGGGCCAGACAGATACGCAGTATTTT.

As for this clonotype: A much bigger clone sits one base away, suggesting this may be a read error. This chain connects TRBV10-3 to TRBJ2-7, with D uncertain. Germline lookup yields CDR1 ENHRY and CDR2 SYGVKD. V was trimmed by 5 bases and J by 2 bases, leaving 13 bases between them. The CDR3 runs 14 residues. The CDR3 DNA reads TGTGCCATCAGTAAATTTATGGGGACCTACGAGCAGTACTTC. This encodes CAISKFMGTYEQYF.

At least ten counts were recorded for this clonotype. The chain uses TRBV12-3 or TRBV12-4 and TRBJ1-4; TRBD1 agrees at 9 bases. The CDR3 loop spans 16 amino acids. V shed 4 bases, J shed 7 bases, and the junction held 10 bases outside the gene matches. CDR3 protein: CASSSDRGKLSEKLFF. The CDR3 DNA is TGTGCCAGCAGTTCAGACAGGGGGAAATTGAGTGAAAAACTGTTTTTT.

In its sample, this clonotype was seen a few times. This sequence joins TRBV12-3 or TRBV12-4 and TRBJ2-5, with D hard to call. Deletions cut 8 bases from V and 1 base from J, with 11 bases between. The CDR3 runs 13 residues. The CDR3 DNA is TGTGCCAGCGCCCCCGGAACCCAAGAGACCCAGTACTTC. Protein sequence: CASAPGTQETQYF.

This clonotype was counted a few times. The V call is TRBV4-2, the J call TRBJ2-7, with D possibly being TRBD2 (5 bases). CDR3 length: 14 amino acids. Between the trimmed V and J ends, which lost 10 bases and 0 bases, there was a span of 16 bases. Germline lookup yields CDR1 LGHNA and CDR2 YNFKEQ. In DNA form, the CDR3 reads TGTGCCATCGGCCCCGGGATCGCCTCCTACGAGCAGTACTTC. Its translation is CAIGPGIASYEQYF.

This clonotype occurred a few times. This chain joins TRBV9 and TRBJ2-2; possible D gene TRBD1, 6 bases. V lost 2 bases and J 6 bases, leaving 20 bases between the germline ends. CDR3 length: 17 amino acids. CDR1 SGDLS and CDR2 YYNGEE come from the germline V gene. This chain's CDR3 is CASSVSSAGARPGELFF. DNA of the CDR3: TGTGCCAGCAGCGTCAGCTCTGCAGGGGCGAGGCCCGGGGAGCTGTTTTTT.

This clonotype has ten or more counts. V and J are TRBV7-9 and TRBJ1-1; D gene ambiguous. The CDR3 runs to 13 residues. The V gene lost 6 bases and the J gene lost 1 base, with 9 bases spanning the gap. Germline V lookup: CDR1 SEHNR, CDR2 FQNEAQ (reference sequence). CDR3 region: CASRLDANTEAFF. The CDR3 nucleotides are TGTGCCAGCAGATTGGACGCGAACACTGAAGCTTTCTTT.

Ten or more counts support this clonotype. The chain uses TRBV5-1 and TRBJ1-6, with D possibly being TRBD1 (6 bases). The CDR3 loop spans 16 amino acids. V lost 5 bases and J 3 bases, leaving 15 bases between the germline ends. Germline CDR1 reads SGHRS; CDR2 reads YFSETQ. In DNA form, the CDR3 reads TGCGCCAGCAGACTCGCGGGACAATTCTATAATTCACCCCTCCACTTT. Residues: CASRLAGQFYNSPLHF.

The genes are TRBV5-1 and TRBJ1-1; D is undetermined. The CDR3 is made up of 14 amino acids. Trimming cost V 0 bases and J 0 bases, with 6 bases left between them. The germline gives CDR1 SGHRS, CDR2 YFSETQ. The CDR3 sequence is CASSLANVNTEAFF. CDR3 bases: TGCGCCAGCAGCTTGGCCAACGTGAACACTGAAGCTTTCTTT. The complete variable domain, with remaining parts taken from reference TRBV5-1 and TRBJ1-1, reads KAGVTQTPRYLIKTRGQQVTLSCSPISGHRSVSWYQQTPGQGLQFLFEYFSETQRNKGNFPGRFSGRQFSNSRSEMNVSTLELGDSALYLCASSLANVNTEAFFGQGTRLTVV.

Only a few counts were recorded for this clonotype. The chain carries TRBV5-6 and TRBJ2-7, with 16 bases matching TRBD2. Germline trimming cut 2 bases from V and 3 bases from J; bases unmatched to any gene: 14. This CDR3 is built from 20 residues. In germline, CDR1 is SGHDT, CDR2 YYEEEE. CDR3 nucleotides: TGTGCCAGCAGCTTCGTGTCCGGGACTAGCGGGAGGGCCTCCTACTACGAGCAGTACTTC. Its translation is CASSFVSGTSGRASYYEQYF.

This clonotype came up a few times. The chain uses TRBV30 and TRBJ1-5, with 9 bases identical to TRBD1. CDR1 is GTSNPN, CDR2 SVGIG, per germline (reference sequence). There are 17 residues in the CDR3. The J segment lost 0 bases and the V segment lost 3 bases, leaving 9 bases of the junction unmatched. DNA of the CDR3: TGTGCCTGGAGCCGGGACAGGGTGAGGAATAGCAATCAGCCCCAGCATTTT. Protein sequence: CAWSRDRVRNSNQPQHF.

This clonotype was seen at least ten times. The genes are TRBV6-5 and TRBJ2-1; D gene uncertain. The length of the CDR3 is 13 residues. The germline V gene has CDR1 MNHEY and CDR2 SVGAGI. V shed 0 bases and J shed 5 bases, with 5 bases lying between them. In DNA, the CDR3 is TGTGCCAGCAGTTACTCGCTGCACAATGAGCAGTTCTTC. Translating it yields CASSYSLHNEQFF.

This clonotype has only a few counts. The J gene is TRBJ2-1, the V gene TRBV3-1; D ambiguous. Trimming took off 11 bases at V and 5 bases at J, with 25 bases between the two ends. Looked up from germline, CDR1 is LGHDT and CDR2 is YNNKEL (reference sequence). The CDR3 has 16 amino acids. The CDR3 reads CASCHASHETDNEQFF. The CDR3 DNA reads as TGTGCCTCCTGCCACGCCTCACACGAAACCGACAATGAGCAGTTCTTC.

This clonotype appeared many times. V and J are TRBV20-1 and TRBJ2-5, with 9 positions matching TRBD2. The CDR3 spans 14 residues. The J segment lost 5 bases and the V segment lost 5 bases, leaving 9 bases of the junction unmatched. Germline V CDR1 and CDR2: DFQATT, SNEGSKA (reference sequence). The CDR3 spells CSAASPSGEETQYF. The DNA of the CDR3 is TGCAGTGCTGCGTCCCCTAGCGGGGAGGAGACCCAGTACTTC.

This clonotype was counted ten times or more. The chain links TRBV10-3 to TRBJ2-1, with 11 bases that match TRBD2. The CDR3 runs to 16 residues. V gave up 2 bases and J gave up 5 bases; unmatched junction bases: 5. CDR1 ENHRY and CDR2 SYGVKD come from the germline V gene. The CDR3 DNA reads as TGTGCCATCAGTGAGACCTTAGCGGGAGGGCACAATGAGCAGTTCTTC. Amino acids: CAISETLAGGHNEQFF.

The V call is TRBV28, the J call TRBJ1-2, with 7 bases lining up with TRBD1. CDR1 MDHEN and CDR2 SYDVKM come from the germline V gene. CDR3 length: 16 amino acids. Trimming took 4 bases from V and 5 from J; bases not matched to a gene: 13. DNA of the CDR3: TGTGCCAGCAGTTCGAGAGAGGGGGCAATTCGATATGGCTACACCTTC. This encodes CASSSREGAIRYGYTF.

This clonotype was seen ten or more times. V is TRBV20-1 and J is TRBJ2-1; D might be TRBD1 (6 bases). V lost 0 bases and J 4 bases, leaving 13 bases between the germline ends. Germline CDR1 is DFQATT and CDR2 is SNEGSKA (reference sequence). The CDR3 length is 15 residues. The CDR3 spells CSAREAGVAYNEQFF. The CDR3, as DNA: TGCAGTGCTAGAGAGGCAGGGGTCGCTTACAATGAGCAGTTCTTC.

The gene calls are TRBV20-1 and TRBJ2-2; maybe TRBD2 (5 bases). Per the germline V gene, CDR1 is DFQATT and CDR2 is SNEGSKA (reference sequence). Trimming left V 0 bases short and J 6 bases short, with 11 bases between. The CDR3 has 14 residues. CDR3 DNA: TGCAGTGCTAGAGAAAGCTCTAGCCCCGGGGAGCTGTTTTTT. Amino acids: CSARESSSPGELFF.

This clonotype has ten or more counts. The chain links TRBV20-1 to TRBJ1-1; TRBD1 is a possible D gene (5 bases). Trimming pared 5 bases from V and 5 bases from J, leaving 12 bases between. CDR3 length: 12 amino acids. CDR1 is DFQATT and CDR2 is SNEGSKA in the germline V gene (reference sequence). The CDR3 nucleotides are TGCAGTGCTCCGGGACGGGGAACTGAAGCTTTCTTT. Its translation: CSAPGRGTEAFF.